A single sample gave rise to the 31 T cell receptor beta chains below, sequenced in a study of shared clonotypes between healthy human individuals. The naive CD8 population came from CD45RO-negative cells selected for CCR7, without terminally differentiated effector memory CD45RA+ cells. The method was immunoSEQ multiplex PCR; TCRdb's version includes in-frame clones alone and lacks a portion of them. The table includes 700,000 to 950,000 clones, roughly 96% detected once. The sequenced sample consisted of naive CD8+ T cells sorted from blood. The receptors stem from a man aged 25-45 years in good health.

The chain has TRBV29-1 and TRBJ2-1; 9 bases agree with TRBD2. The CDR3 loop spans 16 amino acids. J was trimmed by 1 base and V by 7 bases; bases with no gene match: 11. Germline V lookup: CDR1 SQVTM, CDR2 ANQGSEA. CDR3 sequence reads: CSASGFAGGSYNEQFF. The CDR3 coding sequence is TGCAGCGCATCCGGATTTGCGGGAGGGTCCTACAATGAGCAGTTCTTC.

This clone appeared once. This chain uses TRBV9 with TRBJ1-1; D is uncertain. V lost 0 bases to trimming and J lost 1 base, with 7 bases between them. CDR3 length: 14 residues. CDR1 is SGDLS, CDR2 YYNGEE, per germline. In DNA, the CDR3 is TGTGCCAGCAGCGTAGAGGCCGAGAACACTGAAGCTTTCTTT. Its protein product is CASSVEAENTEAFF.

This clone is a singleton in its sample. The V gene is TRBV18, the J gene TRBJ2-1; perhaps TRBD2 as D (5 bases). This CDR3 is 17 amino acids long. Trimming took off 3 bases at V and 6 bases at J, with 21 bases between the two ends. Germline values: CDR1 KGHSH, CDR2 LQKENI. For the CDR3, the DNA is TGTGCCAGCTCACCTTTATTCATCGGGATCTATTTCAATGAGCAGTTCTTC. Translation gives CASSPLFIGIYFNEQFF.

The chain is built from TRBV30 and TRBJ2-7; 8 bases line up with TRBD2. Germline V gene lookup returns CDR1 GTSNPN and CDR2 SVGIG (reference sequence). The CDR3 extends over 14 amino acids. The V segment lost 2 bases and the J segment 1 base; nucleotides outside the gene matches: 4. For the CDR3, the DNA is TGTGCCTGGAGTTGGGGGACTAGATCCTACGAGCAGTACTTC. Translation: CAWSWGTRSYEQYF. The entire variable domain, with the rest obtained from reference TRBV30 and TRBJ2-7, is as follows: SQTIHQWPATLVQPVGSPLSLECTVEGTSNPNLYWYRQAAGRGLQLLFYSVGIGQISSEVPQNLSASRPQDRQFILSSKKLLLSDSGFYLCAWSWGTRSYEQYFGPGTRLTVT.

With respect to this clone: The same CDR3 also results from other DNA sequences found in this sample. This sequence joins TRBV7-8 and TRBJ2-7; D ambiguous. This CDR3 is built from 13 residues. Germline CDR1 reads SGHVS; CDR2 reads FQNEAQ. Trimming shortened V by 1 base and J by 3 bases, and 7 bases separated the two germline ends. CDR3 in amino acids: CASSLGQYYEQYF. CDR3 nucleotides: TGTGCCAGCAGCTTAGGGCAATACTACGAGCAGTACTTC.

This chain joins TRBV5-5 and TRBJ2-3, with D possibly being TRBD2 (6 bases). CDR3 size: 15 residues. Trimming removed 3 bases from V and 2 bases from J, with 13 bases in between. The germline V gene encodes CDR1 SGHKS and CDR2 YYEKEE (reference sequence). The CDR3 sequence: CASSSGTSFTDTQYF. The DNA for the CDR3 is TGTGCCAGCAGCTCAGGGACTTCCTTCACAGATACGCAGTATTTT.

The chain couples TRBV28 to TRBJ2-3; TRBD2 agrees at 7 bases. Trimming took 6 bases from V and 2 from J; bases not matched to a gene: 5. The CDR3 is made up of 14 amino acids. Germline values: CDR1 MDHEN, CDR2 SYDVKM. The DNA for the CDR3 is TGTGCCAGCAGACCTAGCGGACCCACAGATACGCAGTATTTT. Protein sequence: CASRPSGPTDTQYF. Supplemented by reference TRBV28 and TRBJ2-3, the full variable domain reads DVKVTQSSRYLVKRTGEKVFLECVQDMDHENMFWYRQDPGLGLRLIYFSYDVKMKEKGDIPEGYSVSREKKERFSLILESASTNQTSMYLCASRPSGPTDTQYFGPGTRLTVL.

This chain joins TRBV4-1 and TRBJ2-1; possible D gene TRBD2, 6 bases. Per the germline V gene, CDR1 is MGHRA and CDR2 is YSYEKL. There are 18 residues in the CDR3. Between the trimmed V and J ends, which lost 3 bases and 5 bases, there was a span of 23 bases. The CDR3 here is CASSHGVLSIAENNEQFF. The CDR3 DNA sequence: TGCGCCAGCAGCCATGGGGTCTTGTCTATAGCGGAAAACAATGAGCAGTTCTTC.

V usage is TRBV10-2 and J usage is TRBJ2-7, with 10 nucleotides matching TRBD1. Unmatched junction bases numbered 5, after V lost 9 bases and J lost 3 bases. CDR1 and CDR2 from the germline V gene are WSHSY and SAAADI. This CDR3 spans 13 amino acids. The CDR3 DNA sequence: TGCGCCAGTGGGACAGGGGTCCGCTACGAGCAGTACTTC. This sequence encodes CASGTGVRYEQYF.

This chain links TRBV5-1 with TRBJ1-1; TRBD1 aligns across 7 bases. This CDR3 has 14 residues. J lost 0 bases, V lost 4 bases, and 3 bases had no gene match. The germline gives CDR1 SGHRS, CDR2 YFSETQ. The chain's CDR3 is CASSPGTVNTEAFF. In DNA form, the CDR3 reads TGCGCCAGCAGCCCCGGGACAGTGAACACTGAAGCTTTCTTT. Full variable domain (outside the CDR3, taken from reference TRBV5-1 and TRBJ1-1): KAGVTQTPRYLIKTRGQQVTLSCSPISGHRSVSWYQQTPGQGLQFLFEYFSETQRNKGNFPGRFSGRQFSNSRSEMNVSTLELGDSALYLCASSPGTVNTEAFFGQGTRLTVV.

This clone was recorded once. V gene TRBV7-8 combines with J gene TRBJ2-5; 7 positions agree with TRBD2. Trimming took 5 bases from V and 5 from J; bases not matched to a gene: 5. CDR1 and CDR2 (germline): SGHVS, FQNEAQ. The CDR3 length is 13 residues. CDR3 amino acids: CASSVTSRETQYF. In nucleotides, the CDR3 is TGTGCCAGCAGCGTGACTAGCCGGGAGACCCAGTACTTC.

CDR3 protein: CASSLSGLSKNIQYF. In DNA form, the CDR3 reads TGTGCCAGCAGTTTGTCAGGGTTGAGCAAAAACATTCAGTACTTC. V is TRBV27 and J is TRBJ2-4; maybe TRBD1 (5 bases). Per germline, CDR1 MNHEY and CDR2 SMNVEV (reference sequence). The CDR3 spans 15 residues. V lost 3 bases to trimming and J lost 3 bases, with 12 bases between them.

This clone was seen just once. V is TRBV9 and J is TRBJ2-3; a weak D match, TRBD1 (5 bases). V was cut by 4 bases and J by 0 bases, with 12 bases left in between. CDR3 length equals 15 residues. CDR1 and CDR2 from the germline V gene are SGDLS and YYNGEE. DNA of the CDR3: TGTGCCAGCAGCAACCCAGGGTCCAGCACAGATACGCAGTATTTT. This translates into CASSNPGSSTDTQYF.

J is TRBJ1-3 and V is TRBV28; D possibly corresponds to TRBD1 (6 bases). Germline V gives CDR1 MDHEN, CDR2 SYDVKM. CDR3 length: 14 residues. V shed 7 bases and J shed 1 base, with 11 bases lying between them. CDR3 nucleotide sequence: TGTGCCAGCACCTCCGGACAGTCTGGAAACACCATATATTTT. Its protein is CASTSGQSGNTIYF.

The V gene is TRBV7-9, the J gene TRBJ2-3; unclear D gene. The V end lost 1 base, the J end lost 5 bases, and 19 bases lay between the germline ends. CDR3 length: 17 residues. From germline, CDR1 is SEHNR and CDR2 FQNEAQ (reference sequence). Written as DNA, the CDR3 is TGTGCCAGCAGCTTAGTCGCGGTAGGGCGGCTGGGAGATACGCAGTATTTT. Translated: CASSLVAVGRLGDTQYF.

The chain recombines TRBV6-5 with TRBJ2-2; D unresolved. The CDR3 extends over 12 amino acids. The germline gives CDR1 MNHEY, CDR2 SVGAGI. V was clipped by 7 bases and J by 4 bases, with 7 bases between them. Written as DNA, the CDR3 is TGTGCCAGCATGGGAACCACCGGGGAGCTGTTTTTT. Translated, it gives CASMGTTGELFF.

About this clone itself: A read error may account for a junction end that differs from germline. The chain is built from TRBV7-7 and TRBJ2-1, with 9 positions matching TRBD2. The CDR3 runs 13 residues. Germline V gene lookup returns CDR1 SSHAT and CDR2 FNYEAQ (reference sequence). This CDR3 reads CASSLGLATEQFF. CDR3 bases: TGTGCTAGCAGCTTAGGACTAGCGACTGAGCAGTTCTTC.

The CDR3 region is CASSSNFATNEKLFF. For the CDR3, the DNA is TGTGCCAGCAGCTCCAATTTTGCAACTAATGAAAAACTGTTTTTT. The chain employs TRBV11-2 and TRBJ1-4; no clear D. CDR3 length: 15 amino acids. Germline CDR1 and CDR2: SGHAT and FQNNGV. V lost 4 bases and J 0 bases, leaving 9 bases between the germline ends.

This chain joins TRBV10-3 and TRBJ2-1; TRBD2 matches 7 bases. V was clipped by 4 bases and J by 4 bases; unmatched bases: 4. From germline, CDR1 is ENHRY and CDR2 SYGVKD. This CDR3 comprises 14 residues. The CDR3 loop reads CAISASGEYNEQFF. The CDR3, as DNA: TGTGCCATCAGTGCAAGCGGGGAGTACAATGAGCAGTTCTTC.

A remark on this clone: At one of its ends the junction is not consistent with the germline gene, which may arise from a read error. The V gene is TRBV29-1, the J gene TRBJ2-1, with 13 bases aligning to TRBD2. The CDR3 runs 18 residues. Germline V gene sequence: CDR1 SQVTM, CDR2 ANQGSEA. The CDR3 is CSAEGLAGVPSSYNEQFF. CDR3 nucleotides: TGCAGCGCTGAAGGACTAGCGGGAGTTCCGAGCTCCTACAATGAGCAGTTCTTC.

With respect to this clone: This sample includes further DNA sequences coding for the same CDR3. The CDR3 reads CASSLFGNQPQHF. The CDR3 nucleotides read TGTGCCAGCAGTTTATTTGGCAATCAGCCCCAGCATTTT. J is TRBJ1-5 and V is TRBV27; no definite D call. CDR3 size: 13 residues. Deletions cut 1 base from V and 2 bases from J, with 3 bases between. Germline loops: CDR1 MNHEY, CDR2 SMNVEV (reference sequence).

The chain couples TRBV10-1 to TRBJ2-7; possibly TRBD1 for D (6 bases). V was pared by 4 bases and J by 2 bases, with 27 bases between. The CDR3 contains 19 residues. Germline V gene data show CDR1 as WNHNN and CDR2 as SYGVQD (reference sequence). This chain's CDR3 is CASSASKIEPGQIAYEQYF. CDR3 DNA: TGCGCCAGCAGTGCGTCGAAAATTGAGCCGGGACAAATAGCCTACGAGCAGTACTTC.

The J gene is TRBJ2-7, the V gene TRBV7-6; D unresolved. From germline, CDR1 is SGHVS and CDR2 FNYEAQ. There are 19 residues in the CDR3. Trimming took off 2 bases at V and 0 bases at J, with 23 bases between the two ends. The CDR3 region has the DNA TGTGCCAGCAGCTTATCGGGCGGAGTAGAGTTCGGAACCTCCTACGAGCAGTACTTC. Encoded protein: CASSLSGGVEFGTSYEQYF.

The CDR3 DNA sequence: TGTGCCAGCAGTACCCCTCTTATTAGGGCTCCCTCTGGGGCCAACGTCCTGACTTTC. Protein sequence: CASSTPLIRAPSGANVLTF. This chain connects TRBV27 to TRBJ2-6; unclear D gene. Germline loops: CDR1 MNHEY, CDR2 SMNVEV (reference sequence). V was pared by 5 bases and J by 0 bases, with 20 bases between. The CDR3 is 19 amino acids.

The chain combines TRBV15 with TRBJ2-6; tentative D call: TRBD1 (5 bases). The CDR3 runs 21 residues. Looked up from germline, CDR1 is LNHNV and CDR2 is YYDKDF (reference sequence). V was shortened by 1 base and J by 3 bases, with 25 bases between the two germline ends. CDR3 nucleotide sequence: TGTGCCACCAGCAGAGCCGCGGCACAAGGCAGGGCGACGGATGGGGCCAACGTCCTGACTTTC. Its protein is CATSRAAAQGRATDGANVLTF.

The CDR3 DNA reads TGTGCCAGCAGTGAATATTGGGAGACAGGGATCCACAATGAGCAGTTCTTC. It specifies CASSEYWETGIHNEQFF. The V call is TRBV6-1, the J call TRBJ2-1; 7 nucleotides line up with TRBD1. Trimming at V came to 2 bases and at J to 5 bases, leaving 12 bases not matched to a gene. Germline CDR1 reads MNHNS; CDR2 reads SASEGT. The CDR3 totals 17 residues.

V usage is TRBV7-9 and J usage is TRBJ2-1; TRBD2 matches 8 bases. V lost 0 bases, J lost 7 bases, and 5 bases stayed unmatched. The germline V gene encodes CDR1 SEHNR and CDR2 FQNEAQ (reference sequence). CDR3 length equals 15 residues. CDR3 protein: CASSLARAGDNEQFF. The CDR3 DNA sequence: TGTGCCAGCAGCTTAGCGAGAGCGGGAGATAATGAGCAGTTCTTC. Drawing the rest from reference TRBV7-9 and TRBJ2-1, the complete variable domain is DTGVSQNPRHKITKRGQNVTFRCDPISEHNRLYWYRQTLGQGPEFLTYFQNEAQLEKSRLLSDRFSAERPKGSFSTLEIQRTEQGDSAMYLCASSLARAGDNEQFFGPGTRLTVL.

The chain joins TRBV11-2 to TRBJ2-1; D ambiguous. V was pared by 0 bases and J by 7 bases, with 10 bases between. CDR1 is SGHAT and CDR2 is FQNNGV in the germline V gene. The CDR3 totals 14 residues. The CDR3 bases are TGTGCCAGCAGCTTAGACCCGTATTCAAATGAGCAGTTCTTC. Its translation is CASSLDPYSNEQFF.

The rearrangement links TRBV11-3 to TRBJ2-1, with D possibly matching TRBD1 (5 bases). The CDR3 length is 17 residues. Germline V gene sequence: CDR1 SGHNT, CDR2 YENEEA. Between the trimmed V and J ends, which lost 5 bases and 5 bases, there was a span of 22 bases. CDR3 residues: CASSGRAQGSPDNEQFF. The CDR3 nucleotides read TGTGCCAGCAGCGGTAGGGCCCAGGGTTCCCCGGACAATGAGCAGTTCTTC.

CDR3 coding DNA: TGCGCCAGCTCGGCGAGGAATCCCTACGAGCAGTACTTC. Encoded protein: CASSARNPYEQYF. The gene calls are TRBV10-2 and TRBJ2-7; D is unresolved. The germline CDR1 and CDR2 sequences are WSHSY and SAAADI. Between the trimmed V and J ends, which lost 8 bases and 2 bases, there was a span of 13 bases. The CDR3 sequence is 13 residues long.

The rearrangement uses TRBV9 and TRBJ1-2, with D perhaps matching TRBD1 (6 bases). Looked up from germline, CDR1 is SGDLS and CDR2 is YYNGEE. V was pared by 3 bases and J by 8 bases, with 23 bases between. This CDR3 has 16 residues. The CDR3 bases are TGTGCCAGCAGCGCCCCCGAGGGGGGGCTCGGGAGAGGCTACACCTTC. The encoded protein is CASSAPEGGLGRGYTF.